Below are 32 T cell receptor beta chains sequenced from a single sample in a study of T cell responses to AZD1222 COVID-19 vaccine. Clones were sequenced by immunoSEQ multiplex PCR, and TCRdb holds only the in-frame ones, with some missing. The data hold 150,000 to 200,000 clones, with 92% observed a single time. The source material was peripheral blood, sampled on day 0 of AZD1222 vaccination. Receptor source: an adult in good health.

The V gene is TRBV11-2, the J gene TRBJ2-5, with a tentative D call TRBD2 (6 bases). This CDR3 region has 15 residues. Germline lookup yields CDR1 SGHAT and CDR2 FQNNGV. V lost 2 bases, J lost 5 bases, and 15 bases lay in between. The CDR3, as DNA: TGTGCCAGCAGCTTATCCGGGGGAGGAGGGGAGACCCAGTACTTC. Translation: CASSLSGGGGETQYF. The full variable domain, its missing parts supplied by reference TRBV11-2 and TRBJ2-5, is EAGVAQSPRYKIIEKRQSVAFWCNPISGHATLYWYQQILGQGPKLLIQFQNNGVVDDSQLPKDRFSAERLKGVDSTLKIQPAKLEDSAVYLCASSLSGGGGETQYFGPGTRLLVL.

This chain joins TRBV27 and TRBJ2-7; TRBD2 agrees at 14 bases. In germline, CDR1 is MNHEY, CDR2 SMNVEV (reference sequence). The length of the CDR3 is 15 residues. The junction had 6 bases not matched to a gene; V was cut back by 4 bases and J by 7 bases. This chain's CDR3 is CASSSGLAGGKEQYF. The DNA for the CDR3 is TGTGCCAGCAGTTCCGGACTAGCGGGAGGTAAGGAGCAGTACTTC.

This clone was observed a single time. DNA of the CDR3: TGTGCCAGCAGTTACTATAGAGAGGGTCGGAATTCACCCCTCCACTTT. It codes for CASSYYREGRNSPLHF. This chain links TRBV6-7 with TRBJ1-6; no definite D call. TRBV6-7 is an open reading frame whose function is uncertain. The CDR3 is made up of 16 amino acids. Trimming took off 1 base at V and 7 bases at J, with 14 bases between the two ends.

This chain links TRBV24-1 with TRBJ1-5; 7 bases fit TRBD1. This CDR3 comprises 16 residues. Germline loops: CDR1 KGHDR, CDR2 SFDVKD. The V and J ends lost 3 bases and 4 bases, in that order; junction bases with no gene match: 8. The CDR3 DNA is TGTGCCACCAGTGATGGGCAGGGGGAAGAAAATCAGCCCCAGCATTTT. It codes for CATSDGQGEENQPQHF.

This clone was seen once. The rearrangement joins TRBV6-6 to TRBJ2-7; D might be TRBD2 (6 bases). Germline V gene sequence: CDR1 MNHNY, CDR2 SVGAGI (reference sequence). The CDR3 has 10 amino acids. Deletions cut 5 bases from V and 7 bases from J, with 6 bases between. For the CDR3, the DNA is TGTGCCAGCAGTGGGGGGGAGCAGTACTTC. As protein: CASSGGEQYF.

V gene TRBV19 combines with J gene TRBJ1-1; 9 nucleotides line up with TRBD1. Germline trimming cut 6 bases from V and 0 bases from J; bases unmatched to any gene: 11. The germline gives CDR1 LNHDA, CDR2 SQIVND (reference sequence). The CDR3 loop spans 17 amino acids. As DNA, the CDR3 is TGTGCCAGTAGCCCACTGACAGGGGGACTCATGAACACTGAAGCTTTCTTT. It encodes CASSPLTGGLMNTEAFF. The whole variable domain, remainder taken from reference TRBV19 and TRBJ1-1, is DGGITQSPKYLFRKEGQNVTLSCEQNLNHDAMYWYRQDPGQGLRLIYYSQIVNDFQKGDIAEGYSVSREKKESFPLTVTSAQKNPTAFYLCASSPLTGGLMNTEAFFGQGTRLTVV.

The chain links TRBV2 to TRBJ2-7; 8 bases are shared with TRBD2. V gave up 10 bases and J gave up 3 bases; unmatched junction bases: 11. This CDR3 is built from 14 residues. Germline-derived CDR1 and CDR2 are SNHLY and FYNNEI. CDR3 in amino acids: CAKSTSGPGYEQYF. For the CDR3, the DNA is TGTGCCAAATCCACTAGCGGACCTGGCTACGAGCAGTACTTC.

V and J are TRBV7-6 and TRBJ1-3; unclear D gene. CDR1 SGHVS and CDR2 FNYEAQ come from the germline V gene. Trimming removed 1 base at V and 0 bases at J, with 10 bases between. This CDR3 is built from 16 residues. The CDR3 nucleotides are TGTGCCAGCAGCTTAGAAAACAGCTACTCTGGAAACACCATATATTTT. The encoded protein is CASSLENSYSGNTIYF.

The chain joins TRBV5-1 to TRBJ2-3, with 11 nucleotides matching TRBD2. V lost 2 bases and J lost 3; bases outside the gene matches: 5. CDR3 length: 16 amino acids. The germline V gene has CDR1 SGHRS and CDR2 YFSETQ. This CDR3 is CASSLPSGGITDTQYF. The CDR3 bases are TGCGCCAGCAGCTTACCTAGCGGGGGGATTACAGATACGCAGTATTTT.

J is TRBJ1-5 and V is TRBV7-6; D not resolved. V was trimmed by 5 bases and J by 2 bases, leaving 19 bases between them. This CDR3 is built from 17 residues. Germline CDR1 reads SGHVS; CDR2 reads FNYEAQ. This chain's CDR3 is CASSPLRREVGNQPQHF. Here the CDR3 DNA reads TGTGCCAGCAGCCCTCTTCGGAGGGAAGTAGGCAATCAGCCCCAGCATTTT.

V is TRBV4-2 and J is TRBJ2-3, with unresolved D. Trimming took off 0 bases at V and 2 bases at J, with 12 bases between the two ends. The CDR3 contains 16 residues. The germline CDR1 and CDR2 sequences are LGHNA and YNFKEQ. CDR3 region: CASSQDMPALTDTQYF. DNA for the CDR3: TGTGCCAGCAGCCAAGATATGCCAGCCCTCACAGATACGCAGTATTTT.

This clone was seen just once. V usage is TRBV11-2 and J usage is TRBJ2-5, with unresolved D. This CDR3 spans 15 amino acids. CDR1 is SGHAT, CDR2 FQNNGV, per germline. Trimming took 1 base from V and 0 from J, leaving 9 bases between them. The CDR3 DNA follows: TGTGCCAGCAGCTTAGGGCGTGACTACCAAGAGACCCAGTACTTC. It specifies CASSLGRDYQETQYF.

The CDR3 here is CASMLELLAGDSGANVLTF. In DNA, the CDR3 is TGTGCCAGCATGCTCGAACTACTAGCGGGAGACTCAGGGGCCAACGTCCTGACTTTC. The chain couples TRBV2 to TRBJ2-6, with 11 positions matching TRBD2. Losses at the gene ends were 7 bases for V and 4 bases for J; bases not matched to a gene: 15. Germline V gene data show CDR1 as SNHLY and CDR2 as FYNNEI. The CDR3 length is 19 residues.

This chain connects TRBV29-1 to TRBJ2-7; 9 positions agree with TRBD2. V was clipped by 6 bases and J by 6 bases; unmatched bases: 3. Germline CDR1 reads SQVTM; CDR2 reads ANQGSEA. The CDR3 has 11 residues. This CDR3 is CSVQAGGEQYF. CDR3 coding DNA: TGCAGCGTCCAAGCGGGAGGCGAGCAGTACTTC.

The chain combines TRBV19 with TRBJ1-3, with 7 bases matching TRBD1. CDR1 and CDR2 (germline): LNHDA, SQIVND (reference sequence). This CDR3 comprises 13 residues. J was trimmed by 0 bases and V by 9 bases; bases with no gene match: 2. The CDR3 loop reads CASTGVSGNTIYF. DNA of the CDR3: TGTGCCAGCACAGGGGTCTCTGGAAACACCATATATTTT.

This rearrangement joins TRBV12-3 or TRBV12-4 to TRBJ1-1, with D hard to call. Trimming left V 8 bases short and J 4 bases short, with 14 bases between. The CDR3 runs to 13 residues. The CDR3 DNA reads as TGTGCCAGCCGGGCGAGGATGGGCACTGAAGCTTTCTTT. As protein: CASRARMGTEAFF.

V and J are TRBV13 and TRBJ1-2, with TRBD1 identical over 8 bases. The ends lost 8 bases at V and 9 bases at J; junction bases unmatched: 5. Per the germline V gene, CDR1 is PRHDT and CDR2 is FYEKMQ (reference sequence). CDR3 length equals 11 residues. CDR3 coding DNA: TGTGCCAGCCAAGACAGGGGTAGCTACACCTTC. It codes for CASQDRGSYTF.

The chain recombines TRBV19 with TRBJ1-5, with D uncertain. This CDR3 comprises 13 residues. The germline V gene has CDR1 LNHDA and CDR2 SQIVND (reference sequence). Between the trimmed V and J ends, which lost 9 bases and 1 base, there was a span of 10 bases. CDR3 DNA sequence: TGTGCCAGCGGGGTGGCGAGCAATCAGCCCCAGCATTTT. This gives the protein CASGVASNQPQHF.

The DNA for the CDR3 is TGTGCCTGGAGCGGGGGGGGGACCGAAGCTTTCTTT. It specifies CAWSGGGTEAFF. The chain is built from TRBV30 and TRBJ1-1, with D perhaps matching TRBD1 (5 bases). CDR3 length: 12 residues. V was clipped by 3 bases and J by 8 bases, with 13 bases between them. Looked up from germline, CDR1 is GTSNPN and CDR2 is SVGIG (reference sequence).

The CDR3 DNA sequence: TGTGCCAGCAGCCTGTGGGGGGATTTGCCACCCCTCCACTTT. Its protein is CASSLWGDLPPLHF. The chain combines TRBV27 with TRBJ1-6; maybe TRBD1 (5 bases). Germline V gene lookup returns CDR1 MNHEY and CDR2 SMNVEV (reference sequence). CDR3 length: 14 residues. V lost 6 bases and J lost 11, with 17 bases in between.

The gene calls are TRBV27 and TRBJ1-5; D may be TRBD1 (5 bases). CDR3 length: 16 amino acids. CDR1 and CDR2 (germline): MNHEY, SMNVEV (reference sequence). The ends were cut back, 5 bases at V and 2 bases at J, with 16 bases in the middle. The CDR3 DNA sequence: TGTGCCAGCAGTAAAACCAAGGGAGGGGGCAATCAGCCCCAGCATTTT. It translates to CASSKTKGGGNQPQHF.

The chain joins TRBV7-2 to TRBJ2-7; D remains ambiguous. Trimming pared 1 base from V and 4 bases from J, leaving 17 bases between. The germline gives CDR1 SGHTA, CDR2 FQGNSA. The CDR3 has 16 residues. CDR3 sequence (DNA): TGTGCCAGCAGCTTAGTGGGCGGCCAGGCATTATACGAGCAGTACTTC. Residues: CASSLVGGQALYEQYF.

The chain combines TRBV18 with TRBJ2-1, with D possibly TRBD2 on 5 matching bases. V lost 5 bases and J 0 bases, leaving 11 bases between the germline ends. CDR1 and CDR2 (germline): KGHSH, LQKENI. This CDR3 spans 15 amino acids. The CDR3 region has the DNA TGTGCCAGCTCATCCAGCGGTAGCTCCTACAATGAGCAGTTCTTC. This translates into CASSSSGSSYNEQFF. The full variable domain, in which reference TRBV18 and TRBJ2-1 provide the parts outside the CDR3, is NAGVMQNPRHLVRRRGQEARLRCSPMKGHSHVYWYRQLPEEGLKFMVYLQKENIIDESGMPKERFSAEFPKEGPSILRIQQVVRGDSAAYFCASSSSGSSYNEQFFGPGTRLTVL.

The rearrangement joins TRBV19 to TRBJ1-2; D uncertain. The CDR3 length is 12 residues. The V gene's germline CDR1 is LNHDA and CDR2 SQIVND (reference sequence). V dropped 8 bases and J dropped 2 bases, with 9 bases sitting between them. The CDR3 region is CASLTTNYGYTF. The CDR3 DNA follows: TGTGCCAGTCTCACCACGAACTATGGCTACACCTTC. The entire variable domain, with the rest obtained from reference TRBV19 and TRBJ1-2, is as follows: DGGITQSPKYLFRKEGQNVTLSCEQNLNHDAMYWYRQDPGQGLRLIYYSQIVNDFQKGDIAEGYSVSREKKESFPLTVTSAQKNPTAFYLCASLTTNYGYTFGSGTRLTVV.

The CDR3 DNA follows: TGTGCCAGTAGTATAGGGCCAGCGGTTTACCTAGATGAGCAGTTCTTC. Translated, it gives CASSIGPAVYLDEQFF. This chain connects TRBV19 to TRBJ2-1; tentative D call: TRBD2 (5 bases). This CDR3 spans 16 amino acids. Per germline, CDR1 LNHDA and CDR2 SQIVND (reference sequence). V lost 1 base and J 8 bases, leaving 18 bases between the germline ends.

The rearrangement uses TRBV6-5 and TRBJ1-1; perhaps TRBD1 as D (5 bases). Between the trimmed V and J ends, which lost 6 bases and 1 base, there was a span of 12 bases. The germline V gene has CDR1 MNHEY and CDR2 SVGAGI. The CDR3 is made up of 14 amino acids. The CDR3 DNA sequence: TGTGCCAGCAGCTTCCGGGACGCGAACACTGAAGCTTTCTTT. Amino acid sequence: CASSFRDANTEAFF.

The gene calls are TRBV18 and TRBJ2-2; 7 positions agree with TRBD2. The V segment lost 2 bases and the J segment 0 bases; nucleotides outside the gene matches: 3. The CDR3 consists of 16 residues. Germline V CDR1 and CDR2: KGHSH, LQKENI. CDR3 in amino acids: CASSPILATNTGELFF. CDR3 DNA sequence: TGTGCCAGCTCACCAATACTAGCGACGAACACCGGGGAGCTGTTTTTT. The variable domain in full, with the rest retrieved from reference TRBV18 and TRBJ2-2, is NAGVMQNPRHLVRRRGQEARLRCSPMKGHSHVYWYRQLPEEGLKFMVYLQKENIIDESGMPKERFSAEFPKEGPSILRIQQVVRGDSAAYFCASSPILATNTGELFFGEGSRLTVL.

This chain connects TRBV15 to TRBJ2-2; TRBD1 might be the D (6 bases). Germline assignment: CDR1 LNHNV and CDR2 YYDKDF (reference sequence). Trimming pared 0 bases from V and 7 bases from J, leaving 12 bases between. The CDR3 contains 15 residues. The CDR3 DNA reads as TGTGCCACCAGCAGAGATCTGAGGGGGATCGGGGAGCTGTTTTTT. As protein: CATSRDLRGIGELFF.

The gene calls are TRBV3-1 (or the pseudogene TRBV3-2) and TRBJ2-5; tentatively, D is TRBD1 or TRBD2 (5 bases each). V shed 0 bases and J shed 4 bases, with 15 bases lying between them. Germline-derived CDR1 and CDR2 are LGHDT and YNNKEL (reference sequence). This CDR3 is 16 amino acids long. This CDR3 is CASSQEPPGGGETQYF. The CDR3 DNA follows: TGTGCCAGCAGCCAAGAACCCCCAGGTGGGGGAGAGACCCAGTACTTC.

V and J are TRBV6-5 and TRBJ1-5, with TRBD1 matching 9 bases. This CDR3 is built from 14 residues. The germline V gene has CDR1 MNHEY and CDR2 SVGAGI. V lost 6 bases, J lost 10 bases, and 10 bases stayed unmatched. The CDR3 is CASSRTGGGIPQHF. The CDR3 nucleotides are TGTGCCAGCAGCCGCACAGGGGGCGGGATCCCCCAGCATTTT.

This rearrangement joins TRBV4-1 to TRBJ1-1; the D gene is possibly TRBD1 (5 bases). Between the trimmed V and J ends, which lost 4 bases and 2 bases, there was a span of 14 bases. The CDR3 spans 15 residues. Germline values: CDR1 MGHRA, CDR2 YSYEKL. The CDR3 protein is CASSRGGGDNTEAFF. CDR3 nucleotide sequence: TGCGCCAGCAGCCGAGGCGGAGGGGACAACACTGAAGCTTTCTTT.

The gene calls are TRBV5-1 and TRBJ1-2; D is undetermined. CDR3 length: 13 residues. Germline V lookup: CDR1 SGHRS, CDR2 YFSETQ. The V end lost 0 bases, the J end lost 10 bases, and 13 bases lay between the germline ends. The CDR3 sequence: CASSLGPPGDYTF. CDR3 bases: TGCGCCAGCAGCTTGGGCCCTCCAGGTGACTACACCTTC.